This T cell receptor beta chain is from a study of blood T cells in healthy people across ages. Germline loops: CDR1 GTSNPN, CDR2 SVGIG (reference sequence). This CDR3 has 12 amino acids. The authors ran a second PCR of about 6 to 11 cycles using a sample-barcoded 5' primer and a J-beta primer mix. MiXCR was run by TCRdb on the 5' RACE reads, yielding one entry per CDR3 protein. The data contain 350,000 to 450,000 distinct CDR3 sequences, approximately 52% of them singletons. With respect to this clonotype: What it binds is not known. An end of the junction differs from the germline gene, which may be a read error.

Study results and limitations: Per million T cells, TCR beta diversity dropped roughly linearly as age increased.

The sample taken for sequencing was blood. The clonotype originates from a man in his sixties in good health. The genes are TRBV30 and TRBJ1-2; a possible D gene is TRBD1 (6 bases). The CDR3 region has the DNA TGTGCCGGACAGAGAACTAACTGTGGCTACACCTTC. It codes for CAGQRTNCGYTF.